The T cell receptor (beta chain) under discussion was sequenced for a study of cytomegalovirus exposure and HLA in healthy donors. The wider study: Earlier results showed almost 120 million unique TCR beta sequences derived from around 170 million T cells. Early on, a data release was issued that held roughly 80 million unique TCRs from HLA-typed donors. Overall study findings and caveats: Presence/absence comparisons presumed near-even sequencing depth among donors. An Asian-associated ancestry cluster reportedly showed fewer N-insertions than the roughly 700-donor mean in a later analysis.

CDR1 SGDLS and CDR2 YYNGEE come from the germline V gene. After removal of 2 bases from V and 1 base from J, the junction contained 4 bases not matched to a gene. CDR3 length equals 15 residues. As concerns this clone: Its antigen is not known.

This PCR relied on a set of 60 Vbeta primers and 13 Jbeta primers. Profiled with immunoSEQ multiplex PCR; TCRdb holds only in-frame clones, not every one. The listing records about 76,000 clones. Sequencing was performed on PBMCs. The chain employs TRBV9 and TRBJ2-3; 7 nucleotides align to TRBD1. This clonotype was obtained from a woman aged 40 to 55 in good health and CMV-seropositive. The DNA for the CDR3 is TGTGCCAGCAGCGTTGAGGGGGCCCGCACAGATACGCAGTATTTT. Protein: CASSVEGARTDTQYF.